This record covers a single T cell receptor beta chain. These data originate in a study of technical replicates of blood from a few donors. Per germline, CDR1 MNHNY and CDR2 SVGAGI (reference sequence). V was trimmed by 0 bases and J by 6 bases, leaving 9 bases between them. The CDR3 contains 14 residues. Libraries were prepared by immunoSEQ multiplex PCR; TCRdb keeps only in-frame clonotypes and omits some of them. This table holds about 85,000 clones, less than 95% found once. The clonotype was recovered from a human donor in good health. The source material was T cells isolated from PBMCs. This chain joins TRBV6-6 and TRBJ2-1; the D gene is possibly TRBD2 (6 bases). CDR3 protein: CASSYSVGGNEQFF. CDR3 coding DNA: TGTGCCAGCAGTTACTCTGTGGGGGGCAATGAGCAGTTCTTC.